Following are 16 T cell receptor beta chains from one sample sequenced in a study of T cell changes during pregnancy in multiple sclerosis. Only in-frame clones appear in the TCRdb table, and some are missing; sequencing was by immunoSEQ multiplex PCR. This table holds 60,000 to 70,000 clones, 91% found once. This specimen consisted of peripheral blood, obtained after pregnancy. All receptors derive from a female donor in good health, enrolled as a control in a pregnancy study.

The chain recombines TRBV6-1 with TRBJ1-2; no reliable D call. This CDR3 has 15 amino acids. From germline, CDR1 is MNHNS and CDR2 SASEGT. V was shortened by 1 base and J by 4 bases, with 13 bases between the two germline ends. CDR3 DNA sequence: TGTGCCAGCAGTGAAGAGTGGGGAGTAACCTATGGCTACACCTTC. Protein product: CASSEEWGVTYGYTF.

The chain recombines TRBV12-5 with TRBJ1-1; a possible D gene is TRBD1 (5 bases). V was cut by 1 base and J by 2 bases, with 23 bases left in between. CDR1 and CDR2 (germline): LGHNT, FRNRAP. The CDR3 has 19 amino acids. CDR3: CASGLATAFGGLGNTEAFF. The CDR3 DNA sequence: TGTGCTAGTGGTTTGGCTACGGCTTTCGGGGGTTTGGGAAACACTGAAGCTTTCTTT. The full variable domain, its missing parts supplied by reference TRBV12-5 and TRBJ1-1, is DARVTQTPRHKVTEMGQEVTMRCQPILGHNTVFWYRQTMMQGLELLAYFRNRAPLDDSGMPKDRFSAEMPDATLATLKIQPSEPRDSAVYFCASGLATAFGGLGNTEAFFGQGTRLTVV.

The V gene is TRBV5-4, the J gene TRBJ1-1; 10 bases fit TRBD1. J lost 7 bases, V lost 3 bases, and 9 bases had no gene match. This CDR3 has 15 amino acids. The germline V gene has CDR1 SGHNT and CDR2 YYREEE (reference sequence). The CDR3 nucleotides read TGTGCCAGCAGCTCCAAACCGGGACAGGGGTTTGAAGCTTTCTTT. Translated, it gives CASSSKPGQGFEAFF.

This clone is a singleton in its sample. The chain uses TRBV4-3 and TRBJ2-7, with 9 bases lining up with TRBD2. Germline CDR1 reads LGHNA; CDR2 reads YSLEER. V was clipped by 0 bases and J by 1 base; unmatched bases: 7. The CDR3 is 17 residues long. CDR3 bases: TGCGCCAGCAGCCAAGACTGGGGGCTAGCGGGATCCTACGAGCAGTACTTC. Translated, it gives CASSQDWGLAGSYEQYF.

This clone was seen only once. The CDR3 protein is CASSPNSFSYTF. CDR3 in DNA: TGTGCCAGCTCACCGAACAGCTTTAGCTACACCTTC. This rearrangement joins TRBV18 to TRBJ1-2; D uncertain. The CDR3 runs to 12 residues. V shed 3 bases and J shed 9 bases, with 11 bases lying between them. CDR1 and CDR2 from the germline V gene are KGHSH and LQKENI.

In its sample, this clone was seen many times. The rearrangement uses TRBV6-1 and TRBJ2-2; TRBD2 agrees at 8 bases. Trimming at V came to 1 base and at J to 4 bases, leaving 8 bases not matched to a gene. The CDR3 is 17 amino acids. Germline CDR1 MNHNS, CDR2 SASEGT. The CDR3 DNA reads TGTGCCAGCAGTGAAGTAGGCGGGGGGTGGGGCACCGGGGAGCTGTTTTTT. The encoded protein is CASSEVGGGWGTGELFF.

V usage is TRBV6-5 and J usage is TRBJ1-5; the D gene is possibly TRBD1 (6 bases). Per the germline V gene, CDR1 is MNHEY and CDR2 is SVGAGI. The ends were cut back, 6 bases at V and 6 bases at J, with 15 bases in the middle. CDR3 size: 14 residues. Here the CDR3 reads CASRPTGLGQPQHF. For the CDR3, the DNA is TGTGCCAGCAGACCCACAGGGTTAGGTCAGCCCCAGCATTTT.

The chain couples TRBV7-3 to TRBJ1-1; 7 nucleotides align to TRBD1. Germline loops: CDR1 SGHTA, CDR2 FQGTGA. The CDR3 runs to 14 residues. V lost 5 bases, J lost 4 bases, and 7 bases stayed unmatched. The CDR3 bases are TGTGCCAGCAGCCCCCGACAGGGAGCCACTGAAGCTTTCTTT. Residues: CASSPRQGATEAFF. Filled out from reference TRBV7-3 and TRBJ1-1, the complete variable domain reads GAGVSQTPSNKVTEKGKYVELRCDPISGHTALYWYRQSLGQGPEFLIYFQGTGAADDSGLPNDRFFAVRPEGSVSTLKIQRTERGDSAVYLCASSPRQGATEAFFGQGTRLTVV.

V is TRBV23-1 and J is TRBJ1-2; the D gene is possibly TRBD1 (5 bases). TRBV23-1 is flagged as an ORF with uncertain function. The CDR3 length is 15 residues. Between the trimmed V and J ends, which lost 0 bases and 7 bases, there was a span of 15 bases. CDR3 in DNA: TGCGCCAGCAGTCAATCGAGTGTCGGGGGTTGTGGCTACACCTTC. As protein: CASSQSSVGGCGYTF.

The CDR3 DNA reads as TGCAGCGCCGGACAGGTTAACACTGAAGCTTTCTTT. It specifies CSAGQVNTEAFF. The chain recombines TRBV29-1 with TRBJ1-1, with 7 bases matching TRBD1. Germline trimming cut 7 bases from V and 2 bases from J; bases unmatched to any gene: 4. From germline, CDR1 is SQVTM and CDR2 ANQGSEA. There are 12 residues in the CDR3.

This clone is categorized as medium-sized (0.01 to 0.1%). The CDR3 here is CASSERGGSYEQYF. In DNA form, the CDR3 reads TGTGCCAGCAGTGAGCGGGGGGGCTCCTACGAGCAGTACTTC. The chain carries TRBV6-4 and TRBJ2-7; 9 positions agree with TRBD2. This CDR3 region has 14 residues. Germline V gene data show CDR1 as MRHNA and CDR2 as SNTAGT. The ends lost 3 bases at V and 0 bases at J; junction bases unmatched: 0.

The count of this clone is one. This chain links TRBV7-2 with TRBJ1-2; TRBD1 is a possible D gene (6 bases). Germline V gene data show CDR1 as SGHTA and CDR2 as FQGNSA. Trimming took 2 bases from V and 8 from J, leaving 15 bases between them. CDR3 size: 14 residues. The CDR3 is CASSLYFQGNGYTF. In DNA form, the CDR3 reads TGTGCCAGCAGCTTATATTTTCAGGGGAACGGCTACACCTTC.

This CDR3 is CASSSLRGAQYF. The CDR3 region has the DNA TGTGCCAGCAGCTCCCTGCGGGGGGCCCAGTACTTC. The V call is TRBV7-3, the J call TRBJ2-5; 8 nucleotides align to TRBD2. Germline CDR1 reads SGHTA; CDR2 reads FQGTGA. The V and J ends lost 4 bases and 9 bases, in that order; junction bases with no gene match: 4. CDR3 length equals 12 residues. Filled out from reference TRBV7-3 and TRBJ2-5, the complete variable domain reads GAGVSQTPSNKVTEKGKYVELRCDPISGHTALYWYRQSLGQGPEFLIYFQGTGAADDSGLPNDRFFAVRPEGSVSTLKIQRTERGDSAVYLCASSSLRGAQYFGPGTRLLVL.

This sequence joins TRBV7-9 and TRBJ1-6; D perhaps matches TRBD1 (6 bases). The CDR3 extends over 15 amino acids. V was cut by 3 bases and J by 8 bases, with 14 bases left in between. Germline V gene sequence: CDR1 SEHNR, CDR2 FQNEAQ (reference sequence). The CDR3 nucleotides are TGTGCCAGCAGCTTTGGATACAGGGAAGATTCACCCCTCCACTTT. It specifies CASSFGYREDSPLHF.

CDR3 residues: CATSRASGGADEQFF. The CDR3 DNA reads as TGTGCCACCAGCAGAGCCAGCGGGGGGGCAGATGAGCAGTTCTTC. This rearrangement joins TRBV15 to TRBJ2-1; 10 bases line up with TRBD2. This CDR3 has 15 residues. V dropped 1 base and J dropped 8; count of bases not matched to a gene: 5. The V gene's germline CDR1 is LNHNV and CDR2 YYDKDF (reference sequence).

V gene TRBV10-3 combines with J gene TRBJ2-1, with 9 bases that match TRBD2. The CDR3 length is 15 residues. Unmatched junction bases numbered 3, after V lost 2 bases and J lost 4 bases. Germline-derived CDR1 and CDR2 are ENHRY and SYGVKD. The CDR3 region has the DNA TGTGCCATCAGTGAGGCGGGGGGGCTGTACAATGAGCAGTTCTTC. It translates to CAISEAGGLYNEQFF.